The 14 T cell receptor beta chains reported below all come from one sample, sequenced in a study of cytomegalovirus exposure and HLA in healthy donors. The PCR employed 60 Vbeta primers together with 13 Jbeta primers. Produced via immunoSEQ multiplex PCR; TCRdb's table is partial and in-frame only. The sample's table shows over 100,000 clones. The sample consisted of PBMCs. Receptors were obtained from a middle-aged woman in good health and CMV-seropositive.

The V gene is TRBV13, the J gene TRBJ2-5, with 8 bases aligning to TRBD2. The J call may not be correct, given that the DNA end is closer to TRBJ2-7. The CDR3 covers 14 residues. From germline, CDR1 is PRHDT and CDR2 FYEKMQ (reference sequence). The CDR3 loop reads CASSASAGAYEQYF. DNA of the CDR3: TGTGCCAGCAGCGCCTCAGCGGGAGCCTACGAGCAGTACTTC.

The CDR3 reads CASSLSGTELYGYTF. In DNA, the CDR3 is TGTGCCAGCAGTTTGTCCGGGACAGAACTCTATGGCTACACCTTC. The rearrangement joins TRBV27 to TRBJ1-2; 7 nucleotides align to TRBD1. The CDR3 has 15 residues. J was trimmed by 4 bases and V by 3 bases; bases with no gene match: 8. The germline gives CDR1 MNHEY, CDR2 SMNVEV (reference sequence).

V usage is TRBV10-2 and J usage is TRBJ1-1, with 7 bases matching TRBD1. V shed 8 bases and J 3 bases; nucleotides not matched to a gene: 3. The CDR3 contains 12 residues. Germline CDR1 reads WSHSY; CDR2 reads SAAADI. CDR3 residues: CASFTGDTEAFF. CDR3 coding DNA: TGCGCCAGCTTTACAGGGGACACTGAAGCTTTCTTT.

The chain is built from TRBV5-5 and TRBJ2-1; TRBD2 is a possible D gene (6 bases). Trimming left V 4 bases short and J 6 bases short, with 14 bases between. Germline V gene sequence: CDR1 SGHKS, CDR2 YYEKEE (reference sequence). The CDR3 extends over 14 amino acids. CDR3 nucleotide sequence: TGTGCCAGCAGCAACGGAATGGGGGGCAATGAGCAGTTCTTC. Translating gives CASSNGMGGNEQFF.

The chain carries TRBV19 and TRBJ1-1, with TRBD1 matching 7 bases. The CDR3 is 13 amino acids. Germline loops: CDR1 LNHDA, CDR2 SQIVND (reference sequence). The J segment lost 10 bases and the V segment lost 10 bases, leaving 15 bases of the junction unmatched. DNA of the CDR3: TGTGCCACCAACGACAGGGTGGTAAAGGTAGCTTTCTTT. It encodes CATNDRVVKVAFF. The entire variable domain, with the rest obtained from reference TRBV19 and TRBJ1-1, is as follows: DGGITQSPKYLFRKEGQNVTLSCEQNLNHDAMYWYRQDPGQGLRLIYYSQIVNDFQKGDIAEGYSVSREKKESFPLTVTSAQKNPTAFYLCATNDRVVKVAFFGQGTRLTVV.

This chain links TRBV2 with TRBJ2-7; tentative D call: TRBD1 (6 bases). CDR1 is SNHLY, CDR2 FYNNEI, per germline. CDR3 length equals 14 residues. V was clipped by 3 bases and J by 5 bases, with 14 bases between them. CDR3 amino acids: CASSEGTGSHEQYF. In DNA form, the CDR3 reads TGTGCCAGCAGTGAGGGAACAGGGTCCCACGAGCAGTACTTC.

The J gene is TRBJ1-1, the V gene TRBV7-2; D is unclear. The CDR3 is 14 residues long. Trimming took off 0 bases at V and 1 base at J, with 6 bases between the two ends. Germline CDR1 and CDR2: SGHTA and FQGNSA. CDR3: CASSLAAGNTEAFF. CDR3 coding DNA: TGTGCCAGCAGCTTAGCCGCGGGGAACACTGAAGCTTTCTTT.

The chain links TRBV7-6 to TRBJ2-7, with 10 bases matching TRBD2. CDR3 length equals 13 residues. V lost 5 bases to trimming and J lost 2 bases; unmatched junction nucleotides: 0. CDR1 SGHVS and CDR2 FNYEAQ come from the germline V gene. This chain's CDR3 is CASSGLAAYEQYF. Here the CDR3 DNA reads TGTGCCAGCAGCGGACTAGCGGCCTACGAGCAGTACTTC.

The rearrangement joins TRBV5-5 to TRBJ2-1, with a weak D call TRBD2 (5 bases). V was pared by 2 bases and J by 3 bases, with 6 bases between. CDR1 is SGHKS, CDR2 YYEKEE, per germline (reference sequence). There are 13 residues in the CDR3. CDR3 in DNA: TGTGCCAGCAGCTTCCGGGACTACAATGAGCAGTTCTTC. This codes for CASSFRDYNEQFF.

CDR3 amino acids: CASSPGGPHNEQFF. The CDR3 DNA follows: TGTGCCAGCAGCCCGGGGGGCCCCCACAATGAGCAGTTCTTC. The chain is built from TRBV6-5 and TRBJ2-1; a possible D gene is TRBD2 (7 bases). Trimming pared 6 bases from V and 5 bases from J, leaving 14 bases between. The germline V gene encodes CDR1 MNHEY and CDR2 SVGAGI. The CDR3 extends over 14 amino acids.

The J gene is TRBJ1-1, the V gene TRBV7-9; 10 bases are shared with TRBD1. With 3 bases clipped from V and 5 bases from J, the junction kept 3 bases outside the gene matches. Looked up from germline, CDR1 is SEHNR and CDR2 is FQNEAQ (reference sequence). This CDR3 has 14 residues. The CDR3 loop reads CASSLGQGTTEAFF. The CDR3 DNA is TGTGCCAGCAGCTTGGGACAGGGGACGACTGAAGCTTTCTTT.

V gene TRBV15 combines with J gene TRBJ2-1; D might be TRBD1 (5 bases). CDR3 size: 17 residues. The germline V gene encodes CDR1 LNHNV and CDR2 YYDKDF (reference sequence). Trimming pared 1 base from V and 0 bases from J, leaving 13 bases between. The CDR3 nucleotides read TGTGCCACCAGCAGAGGGATGTGGACAAGCTCCTACAATGAGCAGTTCTTC. Encoded protein: CATSRGMWTSSYNEQFF.

This chain joins TRBV27 and TRBJ2-7, with D perhaps TRBD1 (5 bases). The CDR3 is made up of 12 amino acids. V was trimmed by 6 bases and J by 7 bases, leaving 13 bases between them. Per the germline V gene, CDR1 is MNHEY and CDR2 is SMNVEV (reference sequence). CDR3 in DNA: TGTGCCAGCAGGGACACTTTCTGGGAGCAGTACTTC. This translates into CASRDTFWEQYF.

This chain connects TRBV2 to TRBJ2-7; the D gene is possibly TRBD2 (6 bases). The CDR3 runs 16 residues. Deletions cut 0 bases from V and 3 bases from J, with 15 bases between. Per germline, CDR1 SNHLY and CDR2 FYNNEI. The CDR3 DNA reads TGTGCCAGCAGTGAAGCGCGACCGGGACTCTACTACGAGCAGTACTTC. Residues: CASSEARPGLYYEQYF.